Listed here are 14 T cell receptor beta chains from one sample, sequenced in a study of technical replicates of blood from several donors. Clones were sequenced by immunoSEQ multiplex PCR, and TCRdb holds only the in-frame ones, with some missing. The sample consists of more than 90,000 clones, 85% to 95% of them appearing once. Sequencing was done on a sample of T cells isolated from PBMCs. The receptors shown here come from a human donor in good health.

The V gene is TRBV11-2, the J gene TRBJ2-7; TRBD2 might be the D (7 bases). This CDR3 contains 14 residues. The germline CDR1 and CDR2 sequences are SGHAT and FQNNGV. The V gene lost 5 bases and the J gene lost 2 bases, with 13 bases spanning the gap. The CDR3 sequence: CASSRGGATYEQYF. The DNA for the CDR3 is TGTGCCAGCAGCAGAGGGGGGGCCACCTACGAGCAGTACTTC.

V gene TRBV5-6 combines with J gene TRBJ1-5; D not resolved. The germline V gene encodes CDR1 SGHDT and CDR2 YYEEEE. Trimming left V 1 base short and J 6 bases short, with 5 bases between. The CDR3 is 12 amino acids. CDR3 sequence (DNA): TGTGCCAGCAGCTTGCTCGGTCAGCCCCAGCATTTT. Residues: CASSLLGQPQHF.

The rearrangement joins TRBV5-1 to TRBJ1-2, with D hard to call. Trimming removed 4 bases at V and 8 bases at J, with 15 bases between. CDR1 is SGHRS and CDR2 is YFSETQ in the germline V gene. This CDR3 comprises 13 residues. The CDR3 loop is CASSLHDGLGYTF. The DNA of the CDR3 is TGCGCCAGCAGCCTACATGATGGGCTAGGCTACACCTTC.

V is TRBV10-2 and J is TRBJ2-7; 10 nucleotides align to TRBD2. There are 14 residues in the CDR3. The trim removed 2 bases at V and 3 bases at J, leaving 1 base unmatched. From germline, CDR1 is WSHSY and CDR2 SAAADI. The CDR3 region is CASSETSGVYEQYF. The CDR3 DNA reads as TGCGCCAGCAGTGAGACTAGCGGGGTCTACGAGCAGTACTTC.

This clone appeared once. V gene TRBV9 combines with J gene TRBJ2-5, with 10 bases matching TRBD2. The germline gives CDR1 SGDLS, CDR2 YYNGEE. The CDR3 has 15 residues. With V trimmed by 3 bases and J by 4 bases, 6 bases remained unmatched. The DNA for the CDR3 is TGTGCCAGCAGCGATGGGACTAGCGTGACAGAGACCCAGTACTTC. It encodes CASSDGTSVTETQYF.

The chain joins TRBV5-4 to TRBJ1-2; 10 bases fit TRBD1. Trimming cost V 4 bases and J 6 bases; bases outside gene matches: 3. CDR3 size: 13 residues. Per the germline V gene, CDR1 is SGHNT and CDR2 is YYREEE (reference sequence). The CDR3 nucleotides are TGTGCCAGCAGCACTGGGACAGGGGATGGCTACACCTTC. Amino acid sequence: CASSTGTGDGYTF.

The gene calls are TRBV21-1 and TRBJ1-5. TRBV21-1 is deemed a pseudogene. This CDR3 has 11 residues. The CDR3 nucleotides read TGTGCCAGCAGCTATAATCAGCCCCAGCATTTT. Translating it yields CASSYNQPQHF.

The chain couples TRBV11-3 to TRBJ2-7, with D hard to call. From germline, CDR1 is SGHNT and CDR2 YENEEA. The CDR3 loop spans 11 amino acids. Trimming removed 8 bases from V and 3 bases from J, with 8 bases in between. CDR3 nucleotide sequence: TGTGCCAGCCGTGCCGGCTACGAGCAGTACTTC. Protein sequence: CASRAGYEQYF.

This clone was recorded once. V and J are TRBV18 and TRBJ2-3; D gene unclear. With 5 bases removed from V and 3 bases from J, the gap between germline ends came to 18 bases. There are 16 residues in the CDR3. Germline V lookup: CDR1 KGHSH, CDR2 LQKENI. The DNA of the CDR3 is TGTGCCAGCTCAATCACAGAAGGATTCGCTACAGATACGCAGTATTTT. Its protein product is CASSITEGFATDTQYF.

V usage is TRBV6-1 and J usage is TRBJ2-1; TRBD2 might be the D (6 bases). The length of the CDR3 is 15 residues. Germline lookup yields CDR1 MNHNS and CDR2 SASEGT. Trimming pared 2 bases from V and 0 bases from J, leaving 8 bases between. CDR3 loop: CASSERSGSYNEQFF. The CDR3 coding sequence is TGTGCCAGCAGTGAACGTAGCGGCTCCTACAATGAGCAGTTCTTC.

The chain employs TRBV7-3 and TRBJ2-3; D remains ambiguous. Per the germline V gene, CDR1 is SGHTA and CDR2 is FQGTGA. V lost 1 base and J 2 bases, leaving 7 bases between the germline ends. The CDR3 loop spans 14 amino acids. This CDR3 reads CASSLNSLTDTQYF. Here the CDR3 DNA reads TGTGCCAGCAGCTTAAATAGCCTCACAGATACGCAGTATTTT. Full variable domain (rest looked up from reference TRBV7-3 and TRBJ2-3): GAGVSQTPSNKVTEKGKYVELRCDPISGHTALYWYRQSLGQGPEFLIYFQGTGAADDSGLPNDRFFAVRPEGSVSTLKIQRTERGDSAVYLCASSLNSLTDTQYFGPGTRLTVL.

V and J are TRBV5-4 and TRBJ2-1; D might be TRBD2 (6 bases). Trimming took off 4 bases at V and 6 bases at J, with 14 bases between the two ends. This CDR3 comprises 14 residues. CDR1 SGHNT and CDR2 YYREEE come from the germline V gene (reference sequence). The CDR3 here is CASSRGREINEQFF. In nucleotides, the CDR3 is TGTGCCAGCAGCCGGGGTCGGGAGATCAATGAGCAGTTCTTC.

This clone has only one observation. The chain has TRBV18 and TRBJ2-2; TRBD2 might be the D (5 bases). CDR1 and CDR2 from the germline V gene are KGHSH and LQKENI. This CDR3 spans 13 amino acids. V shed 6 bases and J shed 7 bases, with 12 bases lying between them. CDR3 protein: CASSLGVHGELFF. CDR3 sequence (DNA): TGTGCCAGCTCTCTCGGGGTTCACGGGGAGCTGTTTTTT.

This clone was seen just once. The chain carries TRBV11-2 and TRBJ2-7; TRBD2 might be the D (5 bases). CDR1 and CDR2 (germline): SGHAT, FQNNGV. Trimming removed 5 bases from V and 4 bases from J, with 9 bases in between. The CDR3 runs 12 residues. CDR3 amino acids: CASSQREYEQYF. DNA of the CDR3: TGTGCCAGCAGCCAAAGGGAGTACGAGCAGTACTTC.